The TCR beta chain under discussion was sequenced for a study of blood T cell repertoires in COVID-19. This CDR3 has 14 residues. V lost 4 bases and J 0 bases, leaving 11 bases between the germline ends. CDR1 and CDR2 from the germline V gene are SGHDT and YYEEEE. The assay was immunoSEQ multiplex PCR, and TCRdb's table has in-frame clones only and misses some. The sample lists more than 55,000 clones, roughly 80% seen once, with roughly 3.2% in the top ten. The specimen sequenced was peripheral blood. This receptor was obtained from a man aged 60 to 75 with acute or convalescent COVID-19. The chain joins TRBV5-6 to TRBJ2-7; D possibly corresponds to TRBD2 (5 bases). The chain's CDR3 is CASSALGGSYEQYF. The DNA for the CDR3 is TGTGCCAGCAGCGCCCTTGGAGGCTCCTACGAGCAGTACTTC. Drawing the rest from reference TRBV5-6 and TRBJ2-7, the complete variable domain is DAGVTQSPTHLIKTRGQQVTLRCSPKSGHDTVSWYQQALGQGPQFIFQYYEEEERQRGNFPDRFSGHQFPNYSSELNVNALLLGDSALYLCASSALGGSYEQYFGPGTRLTVT.